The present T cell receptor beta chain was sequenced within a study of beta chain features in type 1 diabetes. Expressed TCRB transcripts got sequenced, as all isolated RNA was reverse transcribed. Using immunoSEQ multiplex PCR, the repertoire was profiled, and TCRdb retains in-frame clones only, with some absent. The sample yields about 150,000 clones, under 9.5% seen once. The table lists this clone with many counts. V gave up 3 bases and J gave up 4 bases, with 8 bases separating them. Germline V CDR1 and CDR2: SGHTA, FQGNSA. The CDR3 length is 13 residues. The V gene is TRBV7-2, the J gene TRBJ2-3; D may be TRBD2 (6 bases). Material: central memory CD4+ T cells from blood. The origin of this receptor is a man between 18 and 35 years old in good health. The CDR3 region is CASSFGGPDTQYF. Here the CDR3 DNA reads TGTGCCAGCAGCTTCGGGGGTCCAGATACGCAGTATTTT.